The TCR beta chain under discussion was sequenced for a study of shared clonotypes between healthy human individuals (dated by TCRdb to the early 2020s). Background for the entire study: A couple of women and a few men aged 18 to 49 years were included in the cohort. Per donor, three plates each were used for CD4 naive and CD4 memory, two for CD8 naive, and one for CD8 memory. Each donor's leukapheresis produced roughly between roughly 0.94 and 9.5 billion PBMCs. Different laboratories and diverse techniques were used to prepare libraries and sequence TCR repertoires, to increase sequencing depth and limit assay-specific biases. Blood TCR repertoires of four to six healthy adults were deeply sequenced to estimate repertoire size and the extent of clonotype sharing between individuals. Results and caveats for the whole study, not just this receptor: Clonotypes shared by all four sorted-subset donors showed higher generation probabilities than non-shared clonotypes. Naive subsets generally had larger estimated clonotype richness than memory subsets. The genetic and exposure-history diversity represented was limited by the small number of donors. Sampling was restricted to blood, and TCR repertoires in tissues likely differ from the TCR repertoires found in blood. Based on pairwise subsampling, the degree of clonotype sharing among donors was expected to be affected by sequencing depth. Incomplete sequencing was indicated by rarefaction of sorted-subset datasets, despite the large sequencing depth. When a handful of donors were compared, the shared fraction of clonotypes was around 4.6% for naive CD4, 3.5% for naive CD8, 2% to 2.5% for memory CD4, and less than 0.45% for memory CD8.

As concerns this clone: Its antigen is still unknown. Base qualities are not provided; no much larger clone lies one nucleotide away.

Using the deep immunoSEQ assay, TCR CDR3 regions were amplified from genomic DNA by multiplex PCR. For each cell subset, the extracted genomic DNA was distributed evenly across all wells of several immunoSEQ 96-well plates, and each plate served as one replicate. For sorted subsets, each replicate PCR was loaded with around 200 ng genomic DNA, equivalent to 25,000 to 35,000 T cell genomes. The purified libraries were quantified using a Qubit 3.0 fluorometer, sized with a Bioanalyzer 2100, and then quantified again using the KAPA Library Quantification kit. Every immunoSEQ 96-well plate was sequenced on a separate single-read 150-cycle Illumina NextSeq 550 flow cell. The authors' pipeline ran thus. Because the immunoSEQ output held only junctional sequences and lacked quality scores, the filtering could not match the filtering applied to full-length reads. To assign V/J genes and CDR3, sequences were annotated using PyIR, a Python wrapper for IgBLAST v1.9, with IMGT germline references. Reads were filtered out if the reads had weak V/J assignments (E-value above 1e-6), no CDR3, stop codons, out-of-frame junctions, or ambiguous translated residues. V3J clonotypes were defined as sequences sharing an identical inferred V gene, J gene, and CDR3 amino acid sequence. Percentage overlap between repertoires was computed as shared unique clonotypes divided by the size of the smaller repertoire. Three approaches were used to assess repertoire richness: RTK rarefaction, the Chao1 estimator, and Recon v2.1 estimates of unobserved clonotypes. Generation probabilities were computed with OLGA for all TCRbeta clonotypes obtained by the gDNA method from several donors. TCRdb limited this immuneACCESS table to in-frame rearrangements with V and J called. A share of clones is missing; checked studies link under half to unresolved V genes, and the rest is unexplained. The D gene and trimming were derived from the DNA, and the V and J assignments and clone size from that table. Within this sample are about 2.3 million clones, with 80% to 95% of them counted one time only. 0.35% to 0.5% of the sample goes to the ten largest clones.

The donors were healthy, HIV-negative adults who had no recently reported acute infections or vaccinations. Every donor was a Caucasian adult residing in Nashville, Tennessee, USA. CD4+ T cells were enriched by magnetic negative selection; naive cells were then positively selected on CD45RA, and the negative fraction formed the memory subset. Blood was collected by leukapheresis, and PBMCs were isolated by Ficoll-Histopaque density gradient centrifugation and then cryopreserved in liquid nitrogen vapor phase. Analytical flow cytometry was used to check the purity and quantity of each magnetically sorted T cell population. Genomic DNA was isolated from each sorted fraction and quantified by UV absorbance on a Nanodrop 2000c. The CDR3 covers 14 residues, taking in both the cysteine and the phenylalanine. The sequence is cut down to CDR3 DNA, 42 bases in frame from base 1. Based on the germline V gene (reference sequence), the CDR1 and CDR2 sequences are LNHDA and SQIVND. V is reduced by 5 bases and J by 8 bases, leaving a spacing of 17 bases between them.

The clonotype comes from a young man in good health. Some clones in this sample may be carry-over from other donors' samples. Here the chain combines TRBV19 and TRBJ2-3; no D gene call is confident. Sequenced material: naive CD4+ T cells from PBMCs. Reading the label with the study, this specimen's cell subset or site is: CD45RA+ positively selected. This receptor carries the CDR3 CASSPSRAQGTQYF. The base sequence is TGTGCCAGTAGTCCATCCCGGGCCCAAGGTACGCAGTATTTT.